This TCR beta chain was recovered during a study of T cells in Graves' hyperthyroidism and ophthalmopathy. The CDR3 is 12 amino acids. In germline, CDR1 is DFQATT, CDR2 SNEGSKA (reference sequence). The ends were cut back, 5 bases at V and 10 bases at J, with 12 bases in the middle. To note about this clonotype: Its antigen remains unknown.

RNA transcripts provided the source from which TCR beta CDR3 regions were amplified. A first-round RT-PCR of the TCR CDR3 used the HTBI primer set. One entry per CDR3 protein, called by TCRdb with MiXCR from the multiplex PCR reads. The table shows about 580,000 distinct CDR3 sequences, with 40% to 55% occurring only once. The hyperthyroidism patients had all been newly diagnosed, and their disease duration was under 2 months. Their ages ranged from 18 to 65 years. Reasons for excluding patients were uncontrolled infection, other autoimmune disease, pregnancy or lactation. General study results and limits: Blood held most thyroid clonotypes expanded above 0.001 frequency. The authors' 13 V-J model separated ophthalmopathy from stable hyperthyroidism.

The sequenced sample consisted of peripheral blood or thyroid tissue (not recorded which). This TCR came from a woman between 18 and 29 years old with Graves' hyperthyroidism. The chain couples TRBV20-1 to TRBJ1-6, with D perhaps TRBD1 (6 bases). The CDR3 sequence: CSAWGGYSPLHF. CDR3 bases: TGCAGTGCTTGGGGGGGCTACTCACCCCTCCACTTT.